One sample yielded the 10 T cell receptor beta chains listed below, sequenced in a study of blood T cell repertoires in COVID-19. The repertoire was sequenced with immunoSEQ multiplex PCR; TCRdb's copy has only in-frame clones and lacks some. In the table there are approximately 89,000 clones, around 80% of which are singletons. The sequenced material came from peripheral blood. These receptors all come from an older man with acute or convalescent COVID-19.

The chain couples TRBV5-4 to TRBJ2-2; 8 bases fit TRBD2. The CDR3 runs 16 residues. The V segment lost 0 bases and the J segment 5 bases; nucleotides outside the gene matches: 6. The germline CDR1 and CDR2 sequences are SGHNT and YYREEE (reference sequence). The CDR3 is CASSLGAGGGTGELFF. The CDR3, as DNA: TGTGCCAGCAGCTTGGGGGCGGGAGGAGGGACCGGGGAGCTGTTTTTT.

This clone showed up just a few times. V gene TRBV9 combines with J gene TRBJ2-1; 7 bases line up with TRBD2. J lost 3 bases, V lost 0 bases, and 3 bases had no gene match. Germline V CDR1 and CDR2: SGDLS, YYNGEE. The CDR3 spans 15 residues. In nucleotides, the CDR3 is TGTGCCAGCAGCGTAGGGAGCGGGAACTACAATGAGCAGTTCTTC. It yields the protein CASSVGSGNYNEQFF.

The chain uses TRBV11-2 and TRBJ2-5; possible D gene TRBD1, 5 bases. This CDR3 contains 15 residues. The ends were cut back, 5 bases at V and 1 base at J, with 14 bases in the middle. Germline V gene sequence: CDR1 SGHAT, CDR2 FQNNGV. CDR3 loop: CASSLLGQLQETQYF. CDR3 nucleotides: TGTGCCAGCAGCCTCCTCGGACAACTCCAAGAGACCCAGTACTTC.

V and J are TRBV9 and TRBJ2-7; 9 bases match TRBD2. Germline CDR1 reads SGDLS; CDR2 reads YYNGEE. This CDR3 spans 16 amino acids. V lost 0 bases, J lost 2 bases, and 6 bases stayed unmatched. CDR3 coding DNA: TGTGCCAGCAGCGTAGCCCCGCGGGGGGGCCCCTACGAGCAGTACTTC. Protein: CASSVAPRGGPYEQYF.

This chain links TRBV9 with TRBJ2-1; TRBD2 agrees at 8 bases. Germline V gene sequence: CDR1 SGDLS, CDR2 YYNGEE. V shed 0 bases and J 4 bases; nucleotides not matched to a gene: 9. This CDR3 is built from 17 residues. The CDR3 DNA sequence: TGTGCCAGCAGCGTAGGGTCAGGACGGGAGGGGTACAATGAGCAGTTCTTC. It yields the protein CASSVGSGREGYNEQFF. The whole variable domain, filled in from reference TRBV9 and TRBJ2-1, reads DSGVTQTPKHLITATGQRVTLRCSPRSGDLSVYWYQQSLDQGLQFLIQYYNGEERAKGNILERFSAQQFPDLHSELNLSSLELGDSALYFCASSVGSGREGYNEQFFGPGTRLTVL.

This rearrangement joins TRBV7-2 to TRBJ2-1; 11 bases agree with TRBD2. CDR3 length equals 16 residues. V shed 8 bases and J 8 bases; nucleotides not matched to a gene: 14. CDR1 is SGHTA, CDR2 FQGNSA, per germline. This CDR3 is CASRSGTSGRSDEQFF. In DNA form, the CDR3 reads TGTGCCAGCCGTTCAGGCACTAGCGGGAGATCGGATGAGCAGTTCTTC.

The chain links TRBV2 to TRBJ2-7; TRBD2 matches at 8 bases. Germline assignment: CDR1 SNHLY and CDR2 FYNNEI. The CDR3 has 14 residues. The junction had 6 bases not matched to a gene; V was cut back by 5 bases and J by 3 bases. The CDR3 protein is CASSPPGGHYEQYF. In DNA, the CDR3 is TGTGCCAGCAGTCCCCCGGGGGGGCACTACGAGCAGTACTTC.

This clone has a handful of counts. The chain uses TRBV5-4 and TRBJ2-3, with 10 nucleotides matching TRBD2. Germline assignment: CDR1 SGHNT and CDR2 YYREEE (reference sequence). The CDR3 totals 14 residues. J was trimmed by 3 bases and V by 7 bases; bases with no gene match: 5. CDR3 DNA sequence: TGTGCCAGCTACGGACTAGCGGCTACAGATACGCAGTATTTT. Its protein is CASYGLAATDTQYF.

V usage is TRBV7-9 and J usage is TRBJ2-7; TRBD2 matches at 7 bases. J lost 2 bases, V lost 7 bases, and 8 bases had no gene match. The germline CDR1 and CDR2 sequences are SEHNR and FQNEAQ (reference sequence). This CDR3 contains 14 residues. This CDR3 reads CASTPAGRTYEQYF. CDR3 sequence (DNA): TGTGCCAGCACCCCAGCGGGACGGACCTACGAGCAGTACTTC.

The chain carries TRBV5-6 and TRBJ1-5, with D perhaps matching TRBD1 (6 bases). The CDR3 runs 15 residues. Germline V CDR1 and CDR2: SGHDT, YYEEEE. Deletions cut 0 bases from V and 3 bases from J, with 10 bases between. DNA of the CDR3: TGTGCCAGCAGCTTGGCAGGGGTAGTCAATCAGCCCCAGCATTTT. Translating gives CASSLAGVVNQPQHF.